This T cell receptor (beta chain) was documented in a study of blood T cell repertoires in COVID-19 (dated by TCRdb to 2018 to 2021). About the investigation overall: Samples covering the acute and convalescent phases of COVID-19 were provided by collaborators in the United States, Italy and Spain. The prospective study material was composed of cDNA or gDNA derived from T cells, B-cell-depleted T cells, or PBMCs. The dataset comprised deeply sampled blood TCRbeta repertoires from subjects exposed to, actively infected with, or recovered from COVID-19. The repertoires were released in a freely available public database intended as a resource for research on the immune response to SARS-CoV-2. Samples came from the ongoing ImmuneRACE study (first 160 participants) plus 1,254 subjects from 6 global collaborators. A de-identified subject ID, COVID-19 status, age in years and sex were almost always included in the sample metadata. Where available, HLA class I and class II types were taken from metadata supplied by the sample provider and were not determined by assay-based typing. Beyond this particular receptor, the publication reports: The amount of clinical and demographic metadata varied by source and participant and was provided uncurated.

Spanning cysteine to phenylalanine, the CDR3 consists of 15 amino acids. The read is trimmed to its CDR3 DNA, 45 bases read in frame from base 1. Reading the germline V gene (reference sequence) gives CDR1 PRHDT and CDR2 FYEKMQ. Trimming accounts for 4 bases at V and 3 bases at J, while the number of junction bases matched to no gene is 5. In the prospective study, participants were roughly 18 to 95 years old, resided in about two dozen geographic areas of the United States, and were enrolled through a virtual design. Cohort assignment in the prospective study relied on participant-reported clinical history from a screening survey and a study questionnaire. Each participant in the prospective study had whole blood, serum and a nasopharyngeal or oropharyngeal swab collected by mobile phlebotomists. Prospective study participants could optionally give additional blood draws and questionnaires over an approximately 2-month period. Blood samples from the prospective study were shipped frozen or at room temperature prior to DNA extraction.

Comment on this clone: Its binding antigen is unknown. Base quality data are lacking; no much larger clone is found one base away.

TCRbeta CDR3 regions were amplified from genomic DNA by means of the immunoSEQ Assay, a bias-controlled multiplex PCR. As for how the authors treated the data: The number of nucleated cells in each sample was estimated from the amplification of reference gene primers within the assay. To quantify the absolute abundance of each unique TCRbeta CDR3 rearrangement, sequence reads were collapsed and filtered. For each sample, productive Simpson clonality was calculated as the square root of Simpson's diversity index over productive rearrangements. TCRdb holds this immuneACCESS table with in-frame rearrangements only. Some clones are missing; in checked studies, unresolved V genes explain under half, and the rest has no known cause. The DNA gave D and trimming, while V, J and clone size come from that table. For this sample there are 250,000 or so clones; roughly 87% appear just once. Around 2.6% of the sample rests with the top ten.

The origin of this receptor is a woman under 40 with acute COVID-19. What was sequenced was PBMCs or T cells enriched from blood (not recorded which). The sequence links TRBV13 to TRBJ2-7, with TRBD1 identical over 11 junction bases. This receptor has the CDR3 CASSSGQGESYEQYF. The DNA reads TGTGCCAGCAGCTCGGGACAGGGGGAGAGCTACGAGCAGTACTTC.